This TCR beta chain stems from a study of control samples from healthy donors and cancer patients. TCRdb's copy holds only in-frame clones and misses some; the assay was immunoSEQ multiplex PCR. The table includes about 120,000 clones, more than 75% detected once. CDR3 length: 18 residues. After removal of 2 bases from V and 5 bases from J, the junction contained 12 bases not matched to a gene. In germline, CDR1 is SGDLS, CDR2 YYNGEE. This clonotype was obtained from a young man in good health. The rearrangement uses TRBV9 and TRBJ2-1; 11 nucleotides match TRBD2. Sample: blood. The CDR3 bases are TGTGCCAGCAGCGTGTCTATTTTTAGCGGGAGGGAGAACAATGAGCAGTTCTTC. Protein: CASSVSIFSGRENNEQFF.